Following are 4 T cell receptor beta chains from one sample sequenced in a study of cytomegalovirus exposure and HLA in healthy donors. With 60 Vbeta and 13 Jbeta primers, the PCR was carried out. Clones were read by immunoSEQ multiplex PCR, and TCRdb kept only the in-frame ones, dropping some. The table shows 90,000 to 100,000 clones, with roughly 80% occurring only once. Sequencing was carried out using PBMCs. Receptor source: a man between 60 and 75 years old in good health and CMV-seropositive.

J is TRBJ2-1 and V is TRBV6-4, with TRBD2 matching over 11 bases. The CDR3 is made up of 15 amino acids. The V and J ends lost 1 base and 8 bases, in that order; junction bases with no gene match: 4. Germline CDR1 reads MRHNA; CDR2 reads SNTAGT. CDR3 DNA sequence: TGTGCCAGCAGTGACTTAGCGGGGGGGCAGGATGAGCAGTTCTTC. Protein product: CASSDLAGGQDEQFF.

The chain joins TRBV7-6 to TRBJ2-6, with D maybe TRBD1 (5 bases). This CDR3 contains 16 residues. Germline CDR1 reads SGHVS; CDR2 reads FNYEAQ. V lost 0 bases and J 3 bases, leaving 9 bases between the germline ends. The chain's CDR3 is CASSLAVRVGANVLTF. In DNA form, the CDR3 reads TGTGCCAGCAGCTTAGCGGTCAGGGTTGGGGCCAACGTCCTGACTTTC. Full variable domain (remainder filled in from reference TRBV7-6 and TRBJ2-6): GAGVSQSPRYKVTKRGQDVALRCDPISGHVSLYWYRQALGQGPEFLTYFNYEAQQDKSGLPNDRFSAERPEGSISTLTIQRTEQRDSAMYRCASSLAVRVGANVLTFGAGSRLTVL.

The V gene is TRBV5-5, the J gene TRBJ2-7; D possibly corresponds to TRBD1 (7 bases). Trimming pared 0 bases from V and 1 base from J, leaving 11 bases between. The length of the CDR3 is 15 residues. CDR1 and CDR2 (germline): SGHKS, YYEKEE (reference sequence). The CDR3 region is CASSLGPGGSYEQYF. CDR3 nucleotide sequence: TGTGCCAGCAGCTTGGGTCCAGGGGGGTCCTACGAGCAGTACTTC.

V usage is TRBV6-1 and J usage is TRBJ1-5, with a possible D match to TRBD1 (6 bases). Germline assignment: CDR1 MNHNS and CDR2 SASEGT. The CDR3 sequence is 15 residues long. Trimming left V 8 bases short and J 0 bases short, with 14 bases between. The CDR3 reads CASLDRIYSNQPQHF. The CDR3 DNA reads as TGTGCCAGCCTGGACAGAATATATAGCAATCAGCCCCAGCATTTT.